This T cell receptor (beta chain) was observed in a study of T-cell memory formation after mild COVID-19. On the study more broadly: Among the donors, TCR clusters were largely specific to each donor.

The CDR3 has 14 residues. With 10 bases removed from V and 4 bases from J, the gap between germline ends came to 18 bases. Germline lookup yields CDR1 WSHSY and CDR2 SAAADI. This clonotype has more than one count but fewer than ten. Its antigen is still unknown. A 5'RACE reaction primed in the constant segment made cDNA libraries of TCR alpha and TCR beta, and these carried sample barcodes and UMIs. TCRdb redid the calling of the 5' RACE reads with MiXCR, one entry per CDR3 protein. The sample includes roughly 160,000 distinct CDR3 sequences, roughly 10% of them seen just once. Points from the study as a whole: Among contracting clones, CD4+ were mainly CM/EM and CD8+ enriched in EMRA. Among clones contracting day 15 to 85, CD4/CD8 was balanced, whereas later expanders leaned CD4+.

The chain combines TRBV10-2 with TRBJ2-3; no reliable D call. The receptor's source is a man younger than 35 who had mild COVID-19 (a few samples of this study predate the infection). Cell type and time point are not known. Sequenced: PBMCs or a T cell subset sorted from them (not recorded which). The CDR3 DNA reads as TGCGCCACCCAAGGATCTTTGCTCCCAGATACGCAGTATTTT. Residues: CATQGSLLPDTQYF.